This TCR beta chain was sequenced in a study of blood T cell repertoires in COVID-19. Turning to the study itself: Sites across the United States, Italy and Spain contributed samples from acute and convalescent COVID-19. Sources were T cells, B-cell-depleted T cells, or PBMCs; the material itself was cDNA or gDNA.

Germline V CDR1 and CDR2: SGHRS, YFSETQ. J gave up 4 bases and V 0 bases, and 5 bases lay outside the gene matches. The CDR3 spans 16 residues. Original processing notes: Estimation of nucleated cell counts was performed using reference gene primer amplification. The assay was immunoSEQ multiplex PCR, and TCRdb's table has in-frame clones only and misses some. D and trimming were read from the DNA, whereas the V and J calls and clone size are those reported in that table. Here the sample spans just over 85,000 clones, roughly 87% being singletons. The sample holds one count of this clone. The sample comprised peripheral blood. The chain employs TRBV5-1 and TRBJ1-2, with TRBD1 matching 11 bases. The receptor's source is a man aged 45-65 years with acute or convalescent COVID-19. The CDR3 DNA reads as TGCGCCAGCAGCTTGGCCTGGGGGACAGGGGGCTATGGCTACACCTTC. It is translated as CASSLAWGTGGYGYTF.